The sequence of this TCR beta chain was determined in a study of beta chain features in type 1 diabetes. By way of CD45RO/CCR7/CD25/CD127/CD95/CD27, the CD4+ regulatory, stem cell-like memory, central memory and naive cells were sorted. Sorted populations were all over 95% pure. The CDR3 contains 15 residues. The germline V gene encodes CDR1 SGHNT and CDR2 YYREEE (reference sequence). V was clipped by 4 bases and J by 3 bases, with 16 bases between them. As every portion of the isolated RNA was reverse transcribed, the sequencing read expressed TCRB transcripts. TCRdb keeps only in-frame clones here, not all; method: immunoSEQ multiplex PCR. The table shows under 400,000 clones, with around 12% occurring only once. Study observations and caveats: In every one of the four CD4+ subsets, TCRB CDR3s were moderately but significantly shorter in Type 1 diabetes patients.

A note on this clone: Its antigen is not identified.

The chain couples TRBV5-4 to TRBJ1-1; possibly TRBD1 for D (6 bases). The specimen sequenced was naive CD4+ T cells from blood. The source is a man aged 18 to 29 in good health. The DNA of the CDR3 is TGTGCCAGCAGCCCAAAACAGGGAGCGGACACTGAAGCTTTCTTT. Translating gives CASSPKQGADTEAFF.